This TCR beta chain was captured by sequencing in a study of vaccination and CD4 T cells after COVID-19. Study at large: The authors exposed cells to overlapping spike peptides derived from SARS-CoV-2, HCoV-NL63, HCoV-OC43 and HCoV-229E.

To note about this clonotype: Antigen unknown.

Trimming shortened V by 10 bases and J by 3 bases, and 15 bases separated the two germline ends. The germline CDR1 and CDR2 sequences are MNHNS and SASEGT. The CDR3 covers 13 residues. Once obtained from cultured CD4+ T cells, the DNA was sequenced using the Oncomine TCR Beta short-read assay. From the PCR reads, TCRdb called clonotypes with MiXCR, one entry per CDR3 protein. This table holds 15,000 to 20,000 distinct CDR3 sequences, about 32% found once. The treatment is: approximately 11-day PBMC culture with coronavirus spike peptide pools or control peptides (ViraFEST assay). On days 3 and 7, half the medium was swapped for fresh IL-2-containing medium.

The sample consisted of cultured CD4+ T cells from blood. This clonotype was obtained from a human donor with COVID-19. The chain recombines TRBV6-1 with TRBJ1-1; D may be TRBD1 (6 bases). The CDR3 spells CANQPGHYTEAFF. The CDR3 region has the DNA TGTGCCAACCAACCGGGACACTACACTGAAGCTTTCTTT.